This TCR beta chain was profiled in a study of blood T cells in healthy people across ages. Study-level points and caveats: As age increased, TCR beta diversity per million T cells fell in a roughly linear fashion.

Germline assignment: CDR1 DFQATT and CDR2 SNEGSKA (reference sequence). The CDR3 is made up of 14 amino acids. V gave up 6 bases and J gave up 4 bases, with 16 bases separating them. This clonotype was observed a handful of times. Its matching antigen is unknown. A sample-barcoded 5' primer and a J-beta primer mix were used in a second PCR of roughly 6 to 12 cycles. Each cDNA molecule carried a tag from a template-switch adaptor that contained 12 random nucleotides. All samples yielded 3 million or more CDR3-containing paired-end reads. Each CDR3 protein gets one entry after TCRdb re-called the 5' RACE reads with MiXCR. The sample shows around 1.5 million distinct CDR3 sequences, around 59% of them seen only once.

The specimen was blood. This receptor was taken from a man between 18 and 29 years old in good health. The V call is TRBV20-1, the J call TRBJ2-4; no clear D gene. CDR3 amino acids: CSASIAGLKNIQYF. In DNA, the CDR3 is TGCAGTGCCTCCATAGCAGGCCTAAAAAACATTCAGTACTTC.